This T cell receptor beta chain appears in the sequencing data of a study of vaccination and CD4 T cells after COVID-19. Points from the study as a whole: Spike mono-reactive status applied to 304 of 307 vaccine-specific clones in convalescent patients.

Stated treatment: approximately nine-day PBMC culture with coronavirus spike peptide pools or control peptides (ViraFEST assay). Those CD4+ T cells from the unexposed donor predate the COVID-19 pandemic (2011-2018). Worth noting for this clonotype: The antigen remains undetermined.

The Oncomine TCR Beta short-read assay sequenced DNA from cultured CD4+ T cells. From the PCR reads, TCRdb called clonotypes with MiXCR, one entry per CDR3 protein. The sample shows fewer than 10,000 distinct CDR3 sequences, about 48% of them seen only once. Germline values: CDR1 SNHLY, CDR2 FYNNEI. Trimming removed 7 bases from V and 4 bases from J; junction bases left unmatched: 16. This CDR3 comprises 19 residues. The sample comprised CD4+ T cells from blood, cultured in vitro. The clonotype comes from a human donor in good health. This chain joins TRBV2 and TRBJ2-3, with 14 bases aligning to TRBD2. CDR3: CASTVLGTSGGLFSDTQYF. CDR3 nucleotide sequence: TGTGCCAGCACGGTCCTCGGGACTAGCGGGGGACTATTCTCAGATACGCAGTATTTT.